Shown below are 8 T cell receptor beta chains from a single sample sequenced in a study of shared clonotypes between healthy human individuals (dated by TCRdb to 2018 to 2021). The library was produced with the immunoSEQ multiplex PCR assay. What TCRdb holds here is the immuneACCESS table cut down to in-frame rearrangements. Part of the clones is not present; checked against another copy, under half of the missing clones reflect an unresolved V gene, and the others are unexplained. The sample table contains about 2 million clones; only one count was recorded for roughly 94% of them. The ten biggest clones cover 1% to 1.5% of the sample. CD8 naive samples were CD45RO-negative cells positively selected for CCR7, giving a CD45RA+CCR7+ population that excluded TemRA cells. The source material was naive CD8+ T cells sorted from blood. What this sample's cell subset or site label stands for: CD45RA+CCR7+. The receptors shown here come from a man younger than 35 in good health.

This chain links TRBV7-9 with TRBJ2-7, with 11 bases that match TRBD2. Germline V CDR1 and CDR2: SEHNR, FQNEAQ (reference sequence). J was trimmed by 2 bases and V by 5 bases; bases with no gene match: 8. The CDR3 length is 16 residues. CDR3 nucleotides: TGTGCCAGCAGCACATCGCTAGCGGGGGGTACCTACGAGCAGTACTTC. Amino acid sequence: CASSTSLAGGTYEQYF. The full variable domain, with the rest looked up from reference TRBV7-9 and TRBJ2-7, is DTGVSQNPRHKITKRGQNVTFRCDPISEHNRLYWYRQTLGQGPEFLTYFQNEAQLEKSRLLSDRFSAERPKGSFSTLEIQRTEQGDSAMYLCASSTSLAGGTYEQYFGPGTRLTVT.

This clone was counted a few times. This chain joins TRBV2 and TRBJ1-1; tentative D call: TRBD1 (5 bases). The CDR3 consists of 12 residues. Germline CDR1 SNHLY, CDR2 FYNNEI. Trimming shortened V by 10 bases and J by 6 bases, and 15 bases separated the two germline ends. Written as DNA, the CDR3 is TGTGCCATCCTTGGGGGTGGCGCTGAAGCTTTCTTT. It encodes CAILGGGAEAFF. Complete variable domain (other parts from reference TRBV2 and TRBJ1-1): EPEVTQTPSHQVTQMGQEVILRCVPISNHLYFYWYRQILGQKVEFLVSFYNNEISEKSEIFDDQFSVERPDGSNFTLKIRSTKLEDSAMYFCAILGGGAEAFFGQGTRLTVV.

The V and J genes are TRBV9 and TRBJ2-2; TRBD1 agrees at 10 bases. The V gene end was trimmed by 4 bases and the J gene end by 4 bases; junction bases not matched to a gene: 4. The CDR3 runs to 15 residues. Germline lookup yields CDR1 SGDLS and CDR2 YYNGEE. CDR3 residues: CASSSGTGVTGELFF. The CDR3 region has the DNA TGTGCCAGCAGCTCCGGGACAGGGGTCACCGGGGAGCTGTTTTTT.

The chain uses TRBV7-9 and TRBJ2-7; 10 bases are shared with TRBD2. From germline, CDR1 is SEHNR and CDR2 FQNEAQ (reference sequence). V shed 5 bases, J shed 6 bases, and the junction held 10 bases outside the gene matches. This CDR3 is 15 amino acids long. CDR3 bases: TGTGCCAGCAGCAGGACTAGCGGCAAAAGGGTCGAGCAGTACTTC. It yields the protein CASSRTSGKRVEQYF.

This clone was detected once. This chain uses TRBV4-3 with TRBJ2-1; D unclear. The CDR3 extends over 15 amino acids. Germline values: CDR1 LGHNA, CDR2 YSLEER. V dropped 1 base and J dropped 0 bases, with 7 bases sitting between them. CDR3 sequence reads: CASSQGPFSYNEQFF. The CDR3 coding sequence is TGCGCCAGCAGCCAAGGTCCATTCTCCTACAATGAGCAGTTCTTC.

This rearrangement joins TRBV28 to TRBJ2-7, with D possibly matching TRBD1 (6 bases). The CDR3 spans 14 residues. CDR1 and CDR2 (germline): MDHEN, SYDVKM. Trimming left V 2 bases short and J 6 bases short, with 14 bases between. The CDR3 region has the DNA TGTGCCAGCAGTTTACCGGACAGTTTGGCCGAGCAGTACTTC. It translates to CASSLPDSLAEQYF.

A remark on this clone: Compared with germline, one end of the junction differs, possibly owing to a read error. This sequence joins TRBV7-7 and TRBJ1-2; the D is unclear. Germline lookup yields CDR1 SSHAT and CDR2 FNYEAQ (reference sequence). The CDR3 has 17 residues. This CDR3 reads CASSPWSTKTEEGGYTF. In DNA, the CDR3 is TGTGCTAGCAGCCCATGGTCTACAAAGACGGAGGAGGGCGGCTACACCTTC.

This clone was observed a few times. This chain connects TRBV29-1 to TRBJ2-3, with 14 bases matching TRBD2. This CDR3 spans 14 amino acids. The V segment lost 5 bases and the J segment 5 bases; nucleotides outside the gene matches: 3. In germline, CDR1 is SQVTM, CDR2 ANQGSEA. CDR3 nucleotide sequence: TGCAGCGTTCTGGGACTAGCGGGAGAAGATACGCAGTATTTT. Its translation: CSVLGLAGEDTQYF.